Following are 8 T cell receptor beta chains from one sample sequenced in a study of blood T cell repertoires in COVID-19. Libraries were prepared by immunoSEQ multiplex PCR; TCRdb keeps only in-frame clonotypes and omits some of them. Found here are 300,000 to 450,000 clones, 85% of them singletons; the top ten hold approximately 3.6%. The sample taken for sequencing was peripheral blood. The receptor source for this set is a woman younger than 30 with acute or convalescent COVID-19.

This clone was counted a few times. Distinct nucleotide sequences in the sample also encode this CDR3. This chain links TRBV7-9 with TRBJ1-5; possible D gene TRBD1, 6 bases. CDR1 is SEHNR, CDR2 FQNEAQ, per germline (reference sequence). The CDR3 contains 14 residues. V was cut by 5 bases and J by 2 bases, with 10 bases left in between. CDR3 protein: CASSRGGGNQPQHF. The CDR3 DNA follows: TGTGCCAGCAGCAGGGGGGGAGGCAATCAGCCCCAGCATTTT.

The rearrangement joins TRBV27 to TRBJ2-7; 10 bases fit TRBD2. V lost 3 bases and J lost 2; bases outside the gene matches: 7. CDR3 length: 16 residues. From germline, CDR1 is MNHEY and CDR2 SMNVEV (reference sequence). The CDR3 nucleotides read TGTGCCAGCAGTTTGGTGGTAGCGGGGGGAACCTACGAGCAGTACTTC. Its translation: CASSLVVAGGTYEQYF.

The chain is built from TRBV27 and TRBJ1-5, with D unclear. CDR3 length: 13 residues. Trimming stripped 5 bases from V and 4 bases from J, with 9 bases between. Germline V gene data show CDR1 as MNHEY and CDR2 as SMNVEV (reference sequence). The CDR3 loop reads CASSQAWNQPQHF. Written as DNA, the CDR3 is TGTGCCAGCAGTCAGGCTTGGAATCAGCCCCAGCATTTT.

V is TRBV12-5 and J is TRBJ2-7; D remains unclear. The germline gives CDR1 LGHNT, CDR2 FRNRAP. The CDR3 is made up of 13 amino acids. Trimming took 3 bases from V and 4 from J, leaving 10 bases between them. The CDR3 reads CASGFGSGYEQYF. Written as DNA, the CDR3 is TGTGCTAGTGGTTTTGGCTCCGGGTACGAGCAGTACTTC.

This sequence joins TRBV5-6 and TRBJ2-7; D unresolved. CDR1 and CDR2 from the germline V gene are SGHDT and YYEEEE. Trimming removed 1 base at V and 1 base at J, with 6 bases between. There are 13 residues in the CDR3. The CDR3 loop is CASSLFLSYEQYF. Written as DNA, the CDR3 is TGTGCCAGCAGCTTGTTCCTATCCTACGAGCAGTACTTC.

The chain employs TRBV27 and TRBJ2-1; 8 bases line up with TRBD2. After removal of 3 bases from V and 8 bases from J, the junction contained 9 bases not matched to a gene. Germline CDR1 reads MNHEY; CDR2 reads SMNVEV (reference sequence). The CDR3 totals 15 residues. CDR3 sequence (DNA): TGTGCCAGCAGTTTCTTTCCGGGGGGGAAGGATGAGCAGTTCTTC. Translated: CASSFFPGGKDEQFF.

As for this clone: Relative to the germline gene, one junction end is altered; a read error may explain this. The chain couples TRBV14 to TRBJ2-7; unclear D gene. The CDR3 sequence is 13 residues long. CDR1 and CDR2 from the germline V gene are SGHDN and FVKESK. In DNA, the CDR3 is TGTGCCAGCAGCCAAGTAGATCTACTCCCGAATAACTTC. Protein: CASSQVDLLPNNF. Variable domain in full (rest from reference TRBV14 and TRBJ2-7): EAGVTQFPSHSVIEKGQTVTLRCDPISGHDNLYWYRRVMGKEIKFLLHFVKESKQDESGMPNNRFLAERTGGTYSTLKVQPAELEDSGVYFCASSQVDLLPNNFGPGTRLTVT.

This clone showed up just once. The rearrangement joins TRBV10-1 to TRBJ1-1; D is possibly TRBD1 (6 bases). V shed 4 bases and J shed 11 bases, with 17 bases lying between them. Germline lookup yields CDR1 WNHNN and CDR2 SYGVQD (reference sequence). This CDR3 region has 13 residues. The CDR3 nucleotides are TGCGCCAGCAGTGTCGATATTACAGGGACGGCTTTCTTT. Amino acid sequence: CASSVDITGTAFF.